This TCR beta chain was identified in a study of blood T cell repertoires in COVID-19. Study details: The study drew acute and convalescent COVID-19 samples from the United States, Italy and Spain. T cells, B-cell-depleted T cells, or PBMCs supplied cDNA or gDNA.

This clone was counted between two and nine times. In the study's own analysis: Cell counts per sample came from amplifying reference gene primers. Profiled with immunoSEQ multiplex PCR; TCRdb holds only in-frame clones, not every one. V, J and clone size are taken as reported in that table, and D and trimming were inferred from the DNA itself. This table holds around 260,000 clones, 65% to 90% found once. The sample comprised peripheral blood. The receptor's source is a human donor in a cohort sampled during active COVID-19.

CDR3: CSASSGINEQFF. The CDR3 region has the DNA TGCAGTGCTAGTAGCGGGATCAATGAGCAGTTCTTC. This chain uses TRBV20-1 with TRBJ2-1; 8 bases align to TRBD2. CDR3 length: 12 residues. Germline CDR1 DFQATT, CDR2 SNEGSKA (reference sequence). Unmatched junction bases numbered 1, after V lost 3 bases and J lost 6 bases.